Included here is one TCR beta chain sequence, with context. The antigen remains unidentified. Germline assignment: CDR1 LNHDA and CDR2 SQIVND (reference sequence). The CDR3 has 16 residues. The V gene end was trimmed by 5 bases and the J gene end by 1 base; junction bases not matched to a gene: 9. The sample comes from a study of T cell repertoires in cytomegalovirus infection. Study-wide background: Recently identified HLA-C-restricted CMV epitopes were used, and well-studied HLA-B-restricted CMV epitopes were used as well. Public signatures in TCR beta pointed to CMV infection and matching HLA type.

TCRdb redid the calling of the reads with MiXCR, one entry per CDR3 protein. The sample contains more than 300,000 distinct CDR3 sequences, about 34% of which appear only once. The sequence was obtained from a human donor in good health (CMV status not recorded). Some clones in this sample may be carry-over from other donors' samples. The sequences come from cultured PBMCs, collected from culture after CMV antigen stimulation. The J gene is TRBJ2-3, the V gene TRBV19, with TRBD1 matching 7 bases. CDR3 amino acids: CASSPRQGKGTDTQYF. For the CDR3, the DNA is TGTGCCAGTAGTCCACGACAGGGAAAGGGCACAGATACGCAGTATTTT.